These 18 T cell receptor beta chains were all obtained from the same sample, sequenced in a study of blood T cell repertoires in COVID-19. The data were produced by immunoSEQ multiplex PCR, yet TCRdb's version contains in-frame clones alone and is incomplete. The sample lists approximately 150,000 clones, approximately 86% occurring once. The source material was peripheral blood. The receptors stem from a man between 65 and 85 years old with acute or convalescent COVID-19.

The gene calls are TRBV10-3 and TRBJ1-6; TRBD1 agrees at 8 bases. From germline, CDR1 is ENHRY and CDR2 SYGVKD. The CDR3 is made up of 15 amino acids. The ends lost 5 bases at V and 4 bases at J; junction bases unmatched: 4. The CDR3 is CAISRDRSYNSPLHF. CDR3 DNA sequence: TGTGCCATCAGTCGGGACAGGAGTTATAATTCACCCCTCCACTTT.

V usage is TRBV24-1 and J usage is TRBJ2-2; a possible D gene is TRBD2 (6 bases). This CDR3 has 16 residues. Per germline, CDR1 KGHDR and CDR2 SFDVKD. Deletions cut 2 bases from V and 3 bases from J, with 12 bases between. CDR3 sequence (DNA): TGTGCCACCAGTGATTGGACGGGAGCGGACACCGGGGAGCTGTTTTTT. It encodes CATSDWTGADTGELFF.

The chain recombines TRBV15 with TRBJ2-1; D may be TRBD1 (6 bases). The V end was cut by 0 bases, the J end by 3 bases, with 9 bases between. Germline CDR1 is LNHNV and CDR2 is YYDKDF (reference sequence). The CDR3 spans 15 residues. The CDR3 region has the DNA TGTGCCACCAGCAGAGACCAGGGGATCTACAATGAGCAGTTCTTC. Translated, it gives CATSRDQGIYNEQFF. Using reference TRBV15 and TRBJ2-1 for the parts outside the CDR3, the full variable domain is DAMVIQNPRYQVTQFGKPVTLSCSQTLNHNVMYWYQQKSSQAPKLLFHYYDKDFNNEADTPDNFQSRRPNTSFCFLDIRSPGLGDTAMYLCATSRDQGIYNEQFFGPGTRLTVL.

The V and J genes are TRBV5-1 and TRBJ2-7, with TRBD2 matching over 11 bases. After removal of 0 bases from V and 1 base from J, the junction contained 9 bases not matched to a gene. The CDR3 covers 18 residues. From germline, CDR1 is SGHRS and CDR2 YFSETQ. The CDR3 spells CASSLDALAGVQSYEQYF. CDR3 sequence (DNA): TGCGCCAGCAGCTTGGATGCACTAGCGGGAGTTCAGTCCTACGAGCAGTACTTC. The full variable domain, rest sourced from reference TRBV5-1 and TRBJ2-7, is KAGVTQTPRYLIKTRGQQVTLSCSPISGHRSVSWYQQTPGQGLQFLFEYFSETQRNKGNFPGRFSGRQFSNSRSEMNVSTLELGDSALYLCASSLDALAGVQSYEQYFGPGTRLTVT.

The CDR3 coding sequence is TGTGCCAGCAGCTTAGGGTCGGGAGGGCCTAATGAGCAGTTCTTC. It encodes CASSLGSGGPNEQFF. This chain links TRBV7-8 with TRBJ2-1; 8 bases align to TRBD2. J lost 7 bases, V lost 1 base, and 6 bases had no gene match. The length of the CDR3 is 15 residues. Per germline, CDR1 SGHVS and CDR2 FQNEAQ.

V usage is TRBV5-4 and J usage is TRBJ2-3, with 12 bases fitting TRBD2. Per germline, CDR1 SGHNT and CDR2 YYREEE (reference sequence). The CDR3 has 16 residues. V trimming: 4 bases; J trimming: 4 bases; junction bases outside the gene matches: 7. The CDR3 is CASSPPTSGSPDTQYF. The CDR3 region has the DNA TGTGCCAGCAGCCCGCCGACTAGCGGGAGTCCAGATACGCAGTATTTT.

This chain links TRBV27 with TRBJ2-3, with 10 bases fitting TRBD2. The V gene's germline CDR1 is MNHEY and CDR2 SMNVEV (reference sequence). This CDR3 contains 13 residues. J gave up 14 bases and V 4 bases, and 9 bases lay outside the gene matches. The CDR3 spells CASSSSGTSVPYF. As DNA, the CDR3 is TGTGCCAGCAGTTCCTCCGGGACTAGCGTCCCGTATTTT.

This clone is a singleton in its sample. This chain uses TRBV10-1 with TRBJ1-5, with TRBD1 matching over 9 bases. This CDR3 has 13 amino acids. In germline, CDR1 is WNHNN, CDR2 SYGVQD (reference sequence). V lost 8 bases to trimming and J lost 7 bases; unmatched junction nucleotides: 6. The CDR3 DNA is TGCGCCAGCCGATGGGACAGGGACCAGCCCCAGCATTTT. It translates to CASRWDRDQPQHF.

V is TRBV4-2 and J is TRBJ2-7, with D maybe TRBD2 (5 bases). V shed 0 bases and J shed 4 bases, with 13 bases lying between them. CDR3 length equals 15 residues. In germline, CDR1 is LGHNA, CDR2 YNFKEQ. The CDR3 nucleotides are TGTGCCAGCAGCCAAGATACGGCGGGCGGTTACGAGCAGTACTTC. Residues: CASSQDTAGGYEQYF.

The V and J genes are TRBV2 and TRBJ2-2; D not resolved. CDR1 and CDR2 from the germline V gene are SNHLY and FYNNEI. V gave up 4 bases and J gave up 5 bases, with 2 bases separating them. The CDR3 covers 11 residues. The CDR3 DNA follows: TGTGCCAGCAGTGTAACCGGGGAGCTGTTTTTT. Translation gives CASSVTGELFF. Combining the CDR3 with reference TRBV2 and TRBJ2-2 gives the whole variable domain EPEVTQTPSHQVTQMGQEVILRCVPISNHLYFYWYRQILGQKVEFLVSFYNNEISEKSEIFDDQFSVERPDGSNFTLKIRSTKLEDSAMYFCASSVTGELFFGEGSRLTVL.

This clone was counted a single time. CDR3 bases: TGTGCCAGCAGCACCACTAGCGGGCCCCGCTCTGGGGCCAACGTCCTGACTTTC. As protein: CASSTTSGPRSGANVLTF. V gene TRBV7-6 combines with J gene TRBJ2-6; 9 positions agree with TRBD2. Germline loops: CDR1 SGHVS, CDR2 FNYEAQ. The CDR3 loop spans 18 amino acids. The V and J ends lost 5 bases and 0 bases, in that order; junction bases with no gene match: 8.

The chain links TRBV15 to TRBJ1-5; D is ambiguous. CDR1 is LNHNV, CDR2 YYDKDF, per germline (reference sequence). The CDR3 extends over 15 amino acids. Trimming removed 0 bases from V and 6 bases from J, with 12 bases in between. CDR3 nucleotides: TGTGCCACCAGCAGAGACTCCTCCCGGGGTCAGCCCCAGCATTTT. Its protein product is CATSRDSSRGQPQHF.

The V call is TRBV28, the J call TRBJ1-4; D gene uncertain. Germline V CDR1 and CDR2: MDHEN, SYDVKM. The length of the CDR3 is 13 residues. V was shortened by 1 base and J by 3 bases, with 3 bases between the two germline ends. The CDR3 loop is CASSLSANEKLFF. Written as DNA, the CDR3 is TGTGCCAGCAGTTTATCAGCTAATGAAAAACTGTTTTTT.

The chain has TRBV7-2 and TRBJ2-1; possibly TRBD1 for D (6 bases). Trimming removed 6 bases from V and 0 bases from J, with 12 bases in between. Germline V lookup: CDR1 SGHTA, CDR2 FQGNSA. The CDR3 runs to 15 residues. The CDR3 spells CASRATGSSYNEQFF. For the CDR3, the DNA is TGTGCCAGCAGAGCTACAGGGAGCTCCTACAATGAGCAGTTCTTC.

The chain links TRBV20-1 to TRBJ2-3; TRBD2 is a possible D gene (5 bases). V gave up 4 bases and J gave up 3 bases, with 17 bases separating them. This CDR3 is 15 amino acids long. The germline CDR1 and CDR2 sequences are DFQATT and SNEGSKA (reference sequence). This CDR3 is CSANDRGLGTDTQYF. CDR3 DNA sequence: TGCAGTGCTAATGATCGGGGTTTGGGGACAGATACGCAGTATTTT.

This chain connects TRBV7-2 to TRBJ1-5; D perhaps matches TRBD1 (5 bases). Germline CDR1 and CDR2: SGHTA and FQGNSA. The CDR3 extends over 16 amino acids. V was shortened by 1 base and J by 3 bases, with 13 bases between the two germline ends. CDR3 residues: CASSLDATATNQPQHF. The CDR3 bases are TGTGCCAGCAGCTTAGATGCGACAGCGACCAATCAGCCCCAGCATTTT.

V is TRBV5-4 and J is TRBJ1-1; 7 nucleotides match TRBD1. In germline, CDR1 is SGHNT, CDR2 YYREEE (reference sequence). With 4 bases clipped from V and 1 base from J, the junction kept 4 bases outside the gene matches. This CDR3 has 14 residues. In DNA form, the CDR3 reads TGTGCCAGCAGCCGGGACAGTTCGAACACTGAAGCTTTCTTT. The encoded protein is CASSRDSSNTEAFF.

This sequence joins TRBV30 and TRBJ2-6; weak D call: TRBD1 (5 bases). Trimming stripped 2 bases from V and 2 bases from J, with 13 bases between. The CDR3 is 16 amino acids. The germline V gene has CDR1 GTSNPN and CDR2 SVGIG (reference sequence). This CDR3 reads CAWSHLGVAGANVLTF. The CDR3 coding sequence is TGTGCCTGGAGTCACCTAGGGGTTGCTGGGGCCAACGTCCTGACTTTC.